The clone carrying this T cell receptor beta chain was detected a few times. Libraries were prepared by immunoSEQ multiplex PCR; TCRdb keeps only in-frame clonotypes and omits some of them. Of 110,000 to 150,000 clones in the sample, roughly 86% are singletons; the top ten hold 1.8%. These data come from a study of blood T cell repertoires in COVID-19. CDR1 is MDHEN, CDR2 SYDVKM, per germline. Trimming left V 5 bases short and J 4 bases short, with 23 bases between. The CDR3 is 17 amino acids. The sequencing input was peripheral blood. This chain joins TRBV28 and TRBJ1-2; TRBD1 might be the D (6 bases). This receptor was obtained from a man between 65 and 85 years old with acute or convalescent COVID-19. The CDR3 protein is CASSGISGQRLFYGYTF. CDR3 DNA: TGTGCCAGCAGTGGAATATCCGGACAGAGACTTTTCTATGGCTACACCTTC.